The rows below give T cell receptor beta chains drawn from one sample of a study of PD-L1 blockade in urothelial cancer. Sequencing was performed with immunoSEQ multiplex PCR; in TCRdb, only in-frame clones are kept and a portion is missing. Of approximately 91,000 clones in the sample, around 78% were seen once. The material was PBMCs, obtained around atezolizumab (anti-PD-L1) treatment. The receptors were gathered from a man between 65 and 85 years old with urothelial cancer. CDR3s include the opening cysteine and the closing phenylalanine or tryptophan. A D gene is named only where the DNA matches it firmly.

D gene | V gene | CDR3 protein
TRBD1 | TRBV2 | CASSTGAEQFF
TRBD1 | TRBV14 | CASSQTPGQGSYGYTF
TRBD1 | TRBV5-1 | CASSLEGGVHNEQFF
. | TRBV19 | CASRRTVSNQPQHF
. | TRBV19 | CASSTAGNTIYF
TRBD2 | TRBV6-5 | CASRGLAANTGELFF
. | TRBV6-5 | CASSQGRASGNTIYF
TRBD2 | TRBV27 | CASMMGRASGRGSYEQYF
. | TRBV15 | CATSSGYDSSYNEQFF
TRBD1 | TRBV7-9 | CASSSDRGVGEKLFF
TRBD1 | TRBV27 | CASSSGQAAGYTF
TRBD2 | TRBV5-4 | CASSLPGLAGGDTQYF
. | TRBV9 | CASSASGSSGNTIYF
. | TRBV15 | CATSREVRGWLNTEAFF
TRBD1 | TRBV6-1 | CASSEATGFGYGYTF
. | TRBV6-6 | CASSYEPYRANEKLFF
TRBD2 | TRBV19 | CASSIQAGGGEQYF
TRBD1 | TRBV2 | CASSEVGQGGGYTF
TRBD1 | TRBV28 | CASSRQGSDTQYF
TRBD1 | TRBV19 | CASSMGATGANYGYTF
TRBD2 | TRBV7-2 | CASSLGLAGGNEQFF
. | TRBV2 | CATAWVGQGATLYF
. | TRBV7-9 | CASSPTIFSTDTQYF
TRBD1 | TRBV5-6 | CASSWGPGQGGYEQYF
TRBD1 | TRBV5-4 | CASSLGGQANSPLHF
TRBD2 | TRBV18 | CASSLWREREQYF
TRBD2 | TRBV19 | CASSMGLLAGGLNEQFF
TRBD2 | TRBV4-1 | CASSQEYGGGTSDTQYF
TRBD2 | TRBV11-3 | CASSTTSGYGEQYF
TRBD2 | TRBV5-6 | CASSEGLAAITGELFF
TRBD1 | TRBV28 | CASSRTGPFRGIEQYF
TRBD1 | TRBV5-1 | CASSLPGQGGPGANVLTF
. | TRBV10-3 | CATGVVGANYGYTF
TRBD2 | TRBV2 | CASRLAGTDTQYF
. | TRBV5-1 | CASSAYKGGEAFF
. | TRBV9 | CASSVGRANTEAFF
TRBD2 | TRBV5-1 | CASSPFAGGTTGELFF
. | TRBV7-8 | CASSSNYEQYF
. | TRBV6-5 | CASSLRTGYTEAFF
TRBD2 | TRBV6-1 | CASARLGGVQETQYF
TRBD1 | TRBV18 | CASSPQGAVFRTGELFF
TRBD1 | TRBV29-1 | CSVVGTGSFYYGYTF
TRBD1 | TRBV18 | CASSQETGMSNQPQHF
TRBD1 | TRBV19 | CASSIRGRTMEETQYF